The 24 T cell receptor beta chains presented below share a single source sample, sequenced in a study of cytotoxic CD8 clonotypes in ibrutinib-treated CLL. The assay was immunoSEQ multiplex PCR, and TCRdb's table has in-frame clones only and misses some. The sample lists approximately 47,000 clones; approximately 65% were seen once. Material: PBMCs, obtained after 24 months of ibrutinib treatment. The receptors were gathered from a human donor with chronic lymphocytic leukemia.

The chain is built from TRBV5-1 and TRBJ1-1; 7 bases agree with TRBD1. V gave up 4 bases and J gave up 3 bases; unmatched junction bases: 9. The germline V gene encodes CDR1 SGHRS and CDR2 YFSETQ. The CDR3 extends over 15 amino acids. CDR3 bases: TGCGCCAGCAGCAGCAACAGGGGAGTGGACACTGAAGCTTTCTTT. Its translation is CASSSNRGVDTEAFF.

The gene calls are TRBV10-3 and TRBJ1-5, with 7 bases aligning to TRBD1. With 6 bases clipped from V and 3 bases from J, the junction kept 11 bases outside the gene matches. The CDR3 covers 16 residues. Looked up from germline, CDR1 is ENHRY and CDR2 is SYGVKD. The CDR3 sequence is CAISETTGVANQPQHF. CDR3 bases: TGTGCCATCAGCGAAACTACAGGGGTGGCCAATCAGCCCCAGCATTTT.

This rearrangement joins TRBV5-1 to TRBJ2-7; 8 bases align to TRBD2. Trimming at V came to 1 base and at J to 6 bases, leaving 12 bases not matched to a gene. Germline loops: CDR1 SGHRS, CDR2 YFSETQ. The CDR3 is 16 residues long. The CDR3 DNA sequence: TGCGCCAGCAGCTTGTCGGTCGGGGGGGCGCAAGCCGAGCAGTACTTC. Residues: CASSLSVGGAQAEQYF.

The rearrangement uses TRBV27 and TRBJ1-2; D possibly corresponds to TRBD1 (5 bases). V lost 5 bases and J lost 4, with 11 bases in between. Germline values: CDR1 MNHEY, CDR2 SMNVEV (reference sequence). CDR3 length: 13 residues. The CDR3 protein is CASSAPGPYGYTF. The CDR3 DNA sequence: TGTGCCAGCAGTGCCCCGGGGCCCTATGGCTACACCTTC.

The CDR3 nucleotides are TGTGCCAGCAGCTTAGACGGGAACTGGCGGGGGATGGCTGATACGCAGTATTTT. Protein sequence: CASSLDGNWRGMADTQYF. The gene calls are TRBV7-2 and TRBJ2-3, with 7 bases identical to TRBD2. The CDR3 is 18 residues long. Germline values: CDR1 SGHTA, CDR2 FQGNSA. J gave up 6 bases and V 1 base, and 16 bases lay outside the gene matches. Supplemented by reference TRBV7-2 and TRBJ2-3, the full variable domain reads GAGVSQSPSNKVTEKGKDVELRCDPISGHTALYWYRQSLGQGLEFLIYFQGNSAPDKSGLPSDRFSAERTGGSVSTLTIQRTQQEDSAVYLCASSLDGNWRGMADTQYFGPGTRLTVL.

V is TRBV28 and J is TRBJ1-2; 12 bases are a match to TRBD1. This CDR3 is built from 15 residues. CDR1 is MDHEN, CDR2 SYDVKM, per germline. Trimming took 3 bases from V and 7 from J; bases not matched to a gene: 6. The CDR3 region is CASSFSGQGAGGYTF. The DNA for the CDR3 is TGTGCCAGCAGTTTTTCGGGACAGGGGGCGGGTGGCTACACCTTC.

The chain carries TRBV6-1 and TRBJ2-1, with D perhaps TRBD2 (6 bases). The CDR3 length is 12 residues. Germline CDR1 MNHNS, CDR2 SASEGT. The germline V and J ends were trimmed by 6 bases and 9 bases, with 12 bases remaining between them. CDR3 loop: CASSQTSGEQFF. The CDR3 DNA reads TGTGCCAGCAGCCAGACTAGTGGTGAGCAGTTCTTC.

This sequence joins TRBV10-3 and TRBJ2-5; TRBD2 is a possible D gene (7 bases). Germline CDR1 reads ENHRY; CDR2 reads SYGVKD. The CDR3 contains 16 residues. With 4 bases removed from V and 1 base from J, the gap between germline ends came to 16 bases. DNA of the CDR3: TGTGCCATCAGTGTGGGGGGGCTGGGTATCCAAGAGACCCAGTACTTC. Its translation is CAISVGGLGIQETQYF.

In this sample, this clone turned up once. The chain is built from TRBV4-2 and TRBJ2-7, with a possible D match to TRBD2 (6 bases). The CDR3 contains 18 residues. V was clipped by 0 bases and J by 4 bases, with 22 bases between them. Germline CDR1 reads LGHNA; CDR2 reads YNFKEQ. The CDR3 nucleotides read TGTGCCAGCAGCCAAGATGGAGGGGACGCTAATGGGGTGTACGAGCAGTACTTC. It codes for CASSQDGGDANGVYEQYF.

The table lists this clone with a count of one. The chain is built from TRBV5-1 and TRBJ2-7, with D unresolved. The V end was cut by 0 bases, the J end by 5 bases, with 9 bases between. The length of the CDR3 is 13 residues. Looked up from germline, CDR1 is SGHRS and CDR2 is YFSETQ. CDR3 in DNA: TGCGCCAGCAGCTTGGCCTTTCGCGACGAGCAGTACTTC. Translated: CASSLAFRDEQYF.

This clone has more than one count but fewer than ten. The V gene is TRBV28, the J gene TRBJ1-4, with TRBD1 matching 7 bases. The V and J ends lost 4 bases and 5 bases, in that order; junction bases with no gene match: 7. CDR1 and CDR2 (germline): MDHEN, SYDVKM. The CDR3 totals 15 residues. In DNA form, the CDR3 reads TGTGCCAGCAGTTCCCCCGGGACAGCAAATGAAAAACTGTTTTTT. It yields the protein CASSSPGTANEKLFF.

J is TRBJ2-3 and V is TRBV14; D is possibly TRBD2 (6 bases). V gave up 4 bases and J gave up 1 base, with 15 bases separating them. Germline-derived CDR1 and CDR2 are SGHDN and FVKESK. The CDR3 has 16 amino acids. CDR3 region: CASSRDAGLGTDTQYF. The CDR3 DNA reads TGTGCCAGCAGCCGAGACGCGGGACTTGGCACAGATACGCAGTATTTT.

The V gene is TRBV27, the J gene TRBJ2-6; D unclear. Germline V CDR1 and CDR2: MNHEY, SMNVEV (reference sequence). Trimming removed 5 bases from V and 2 bases from J, with 10 bases in between. This CDR3 spans 15 amino acids. CDR3 coding DNA: TGTGCCAGCAGTCCCCCCATGCCTGGGGCCAACGTCCTGACTTTC. As protein: CASSPPMPGANVLTF.

The CDR3 DNA sequence: TGTGCCAGTTGCCAGTCAAGGAGGGTAAGCAATCAGCCCCAGCATTTT. Residues: CASCQSRRVSNQPQHF. The V and J genes are TRBV19 and TRBJ1-5; D remains unclear. The ends were cut back, 8 bases at V and 1 base at J, with 18 bases in the middle. Germline CDR1 reads LNHDA; CDR2 reads SQIVND (reference sequence). This CDR3 contains 16 residues.

The CDR3 spells CASNTGLGELFF. For the CDR3, the DNA is TGTGCCAGCAACACCGGCCTCGGGGAGCTGTTTTTT. The chain is built from TRBV28 and TRBJ2-2, with D unresolved. CDR3 length equals 12 residues. The germline V and J ends were trimmed by 7 bases and 7 bases, with 10 bases remaining between them. The germline V gene encodes CDR1 MDHEN and CDR2 SYDVKM.

The chain recombines TRBV27 with TRBJ2-7; D ambiguous. Germline values: CDR1 MNHEY, CDR2 SMNVEV (reference sequence). There are 13 residues in the CDR3. Trimming stripped 3 bases from V and 3 bases from J, with 9 bases between. The CDR3: CASSFRSHYEQYF. The CDR3 DNA follows: TGTGCCAGCAGTTTCCGGTCCCACTACGAGCAGTACTTC.

This clone turned up a few times. The chain combines TRBV5-1 with TRBJ2-7; D call uncertain. The germline CDR1 and CDR2 sequences are SGHRS and YFSETQ. The CDR3 runs 14 residues. V was cut by 0 bases and J by 0 bases, with 7 bases left in between. The CDR3 sequence is CASSLGLSSYEQYF. CDR3 coding DNA: TGCGCCAGCAGCTTGGGACTGAGCTCCTACGAGCAGTACTTC. Combining the CDR3 with reference TRBV5-1 and TRBJ2-7 gives the whole variable domain KAGVTQTPRYLIKTRGQQVTLSCSPISGHRSVSWYQQTPGQGLQFLFEYFSETQRNKGNFPGRFSGRQFSNSRSEMNVSTLELGDSALYLCASSLGLSSYEQYFGPGTRLTVT.

The chain employs TRBV5-1 and TRBJ2-5; TRBD1 aligns across 9 bases. The CDR3 sequence is 14 residues long. The germline CDR1 and CDR2 sequences are SGHRS and YFSETQ. V lost 3 bases, J lost 2 bases, and 2 bases stayed unmatched. The CDR3 sequence is CASSSTGGQETQYF. CDR3 coding DNA: TGCGCCAGCAGCTCGACAGGGGGGCAAGAGACCCAGTACTTC.

V usage is TRBV2 and J usage is TRBJ2-7; D unclear. In germline, CDR1 is SNHLY, CDR2 FYNNEI. V was pared by 8 bases and J by 2 bases, with 13 bases between. This CDR3 contains 13 residues. CDR3 nucleotides: TGTGCCAGCCTGCTAGGGCCTCCCTACGAGCAGTACTTC. Protein product: CASLLGPPYEQYF.

Ten or more counts support this clone. V and J are TRBV29-1 and TRBJ1-4, with 7 bases lining up with TRBD1. Trimming removed 4 bases from V and 10 bases from J; junction bases left unmatched: 6. The CDR3 has 12 residues. Germline-derived CDR1 and CDR2 are SQVTM and ANQGSEA. The CDR3 here is CSVGTGWGKLFF. The CDR3 DNA is TGCAGCGTTGGGACAGGTTGGGGAAAACTGTTTTTT.

The rearrangement uses TRBV7-3 and TRBJ2-1; 8 bases are shared with TRBD2. Trimming at V came to 5 bases and at J to 7 bases, leaving 16 bases not matched to a gene. Germline values: CDR1 SGHTA, CDR2 FQGTGA. This CDR3 is 17 amino acids long. The CDR3 reads CASSVHRGSGEFNEQFF. DNA of the CDR3: TGTGCCAGCAGCGTCCACCGAGGTAGCGGGGAATTTAATGAGCAGTTCTTC.

The chain combines TRBV5-1 with TRBJ2-3; D uncertain. This CDR3 has 13 amino acids. Germline assignment: CDR1 SGHRS and CDR2 YFSETQ. Trimming took 4 bases from V and 0 from J, leaving 6 bases between them. CDR3 in DNA: TGCGCCAGCAGCGTGACTAGCACAGATACGCAGTATTTT. Translation gives CASSVTSTDTQYF.

This rearrangement joins TRBV19 to TRBJ2-7, with 8 bases matching TRBD1. Trimming at V came to 8 bases and at J to 6 bases, leaving 12 bases not matched to a gene. CDR1 and CDR2 (germline): LNHDA, SQIVND (reference sequence). The CDR3 contains 14 residues. This CDR3 is CASFPGQGGGEQYF. The CDR3 nucleotides read TGTGCCAGTTTTCCCGGACAGGGAGGTGGCGAGCAGTACTTC.

The gene calls are TRBV7-9 and TRBJ1-2; D is unclear. The germline gives CDR1 SEHNR, CDR2 FQNEAQ (reference sequence). Trimming removed 1 base at V and 5 bases at J, with 5 bases between. CDR3 size: 12 residues. The CDR3 DNA follows: TGTGCCAGCAGCTTAGTTAGTTATGGCTACACCTTC. This encodes CASSLVSYGYTF.